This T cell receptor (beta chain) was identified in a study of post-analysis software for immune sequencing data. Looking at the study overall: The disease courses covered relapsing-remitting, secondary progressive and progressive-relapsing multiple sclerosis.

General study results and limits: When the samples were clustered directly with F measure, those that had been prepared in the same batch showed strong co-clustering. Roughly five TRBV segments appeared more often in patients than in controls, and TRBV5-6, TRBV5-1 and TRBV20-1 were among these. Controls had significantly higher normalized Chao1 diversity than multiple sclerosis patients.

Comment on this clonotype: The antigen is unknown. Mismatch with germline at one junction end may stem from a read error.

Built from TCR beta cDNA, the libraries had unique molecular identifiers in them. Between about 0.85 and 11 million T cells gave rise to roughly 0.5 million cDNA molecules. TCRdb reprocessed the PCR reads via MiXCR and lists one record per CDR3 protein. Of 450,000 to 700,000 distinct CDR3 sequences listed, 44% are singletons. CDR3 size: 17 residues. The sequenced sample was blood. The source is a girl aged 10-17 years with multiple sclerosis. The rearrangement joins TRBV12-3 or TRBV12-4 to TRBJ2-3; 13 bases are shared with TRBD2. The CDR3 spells CASRPGTSGTRTDAQYF. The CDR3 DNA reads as TGTGCCAGCAGGCCCGGGACTAGCGGGACTCGCACAGATGCGCAGTATTTT.